This TCR beta chain came from a study of beta chain features in type 1 diabetes listed by TCRdb under 2018. Background on the whole study: Mean age, gender distribution, total cell number and subset yield were not different between patients and healthy donors. The study compared TCRB repertoires of sorted circulating CD4+ T cell subsets between recently diagnosed type 1 diabetes patients and matched healthy donors. Across all samples, about 110 million sorted cells were examined, and cell number per subset correlated strongly with RNA yield. Regulatory and stem cell-like memory subsets were isolated from only 8 patients and about 8 healthy donors, whereas naive and central memory subsets came from all 30 or so donors. The investigation overall reported the following: Because the HLA sub-analyses included only small numbers of individuals, any influence of HLA type on TCRB rearrangement was left unresolved. Because cDNA rather than genomic DNA was sequenced, highly expressing activated cells could have been over-represented, although no difference in activation and CD3 levels was found between groups. Type 1 diabetes patients showed a moderate but significant shortening of TCRB CDR3 length in all four CD4+ subsets. Shorter templates might have been favored by PCR, but patient and control samples were amplified and corrected together, so both groups would have been affected equally by any skew. The naive, central memory and regulatory TCRB repertoires appeared to resemble one another more closely among patients than among healthy donors. Fewer insertions and more nucleotide deletions at VDJ recombination sites were observed in patients with type 1 diabetes, implying thymic rearrangement abnormalities.

This clone was seen a handful of times. The specificity of this receptor is unknown. The record has no base qualities; no much larger clone is one base away. The High Capacity cDNA Reverse Transcription Kit was used to reverse transcribe all of the isolated RNA, meaning that expressed TCRB transcripts were what got sequenced. Deep immunoSEQ sequencing was performed on naive, central memory and regulatory T cell samples, with an average of roughly 3.6 million total reads per sample. Sorted cells were lysed in RLT buffer, and RNA was extracted using DNase-treated RNeasy Micro or Mini kits according to cell number. Each cell subset was processed on its own to prevent cross-contamination, while patient and healthy donor samples were processed together. Using the immunoSEQ multiplex PCR, TCRB sequences were amplified from cDNA into 87-bp fragments spanning the CDR3 region. Sequencing of the amplicons was done on the Illumina HiSeq platform. On the study's bioinformatics: PCR bias was corrected computationally using synthetic template baselines, and reads within Hamming distance 2 were collapsed, with unmergeable singletons discarded. Reads were aligned against IMGT to assign V, D and J genes, CDR3 length and insertions or deletions at six rearrangement sites. Clonotype counts were normalized to sorted cell number within each subset before computing true diversity and Gini coefficients with the tcR R package. The overlap coefficient, calculated on TCRB nucleotide sequences, was used to measure repertoire sharing. Out-of-frame TCRB sequences from naive cells were analyzed as a proxy for the pre-selection repertoire. TCRdb mirrors the immuneACCESS table, restricted to in-frame sequences. Some clones are absent from its copies; in checked studies, under half trace to an unresolved V gene, and the reason for the others is unknown. Clonal size and the V and J genes are those of that table, whereas D and trimming came from the DNA. This sample gives 600,000 to 700,000 clones in total; over 10% of them show up just once. Roughly 0.11% of the sample is held by the ten biggest clonotypes.

A single peripheral blood draw of about 116 mL on average was collected from each donor into heparinised tubes. A BD FACSAria II and a panel including CD45RO, CCR7, CD25, CD127, CD95 and CD27 were used to sort naive, central memory, regulatory and stem cell-like memory CD4+ T cells. All sorted populations exceeded 95% purity. PBMCs were isolated right away by Lymphoprep density gradient centrifugation and were stained directly, without culture. To minimize batch effects, samples were stained and sorted in pairs, one healthy donor with one patient per experiment. V and J are truncated by 9 bases and 0 bases respectively, leaving an intervening sequence of 11 bases. In the germline V gene (reference sequence), CDR1 corresponds to LNHDA and CDR2 to SQIVND. Including the terminal cysteine and phenylalanine, the CDR3 comprises 13 residues. The kept DNA is CDR3 alone, 39 bases in frame from the first base.

The sample consisted of naive CD4+ T cells from blood. The cell subset or site tag for this specimen amounts to: true naive CD4+ T cells. The clonotype comes from a man aged 25-45 years with type 1 diabetes. The sequence links TRBV19 to TRBJ1-1; the D gene is perhaps TRBD1, from 5 matching bases. CDR3 reads: CASQTAMNTEAFF. The DNA is TGTGCCAGCCAGACAGCCATGAACACTGAAGCTTTCTTT.